These 2 T cell receptor beta chains were all obtained from the same sample, sequenced in a study of blood T cell repertoires in COVID-19. This table comes from immunoSEQ multiplex PCR, and its TCRdb copy is limited to in-frame clones, with some not included. The repertoire holds about 260,000 clones, with 88% as singletons. Sequencing was done on a sample of peripheral blood. The source of these receptors is a woman in her 30s with COVID-19, enrolled during active disease.

The chain joins TRBV11-2 to TRBJ2-7; D perhaps matches TRBD2 (6 bases). The V end was cut by 6 bases, the J end by 4 bases, with 10 bases between. Per germline, CDR1 SGHAT and CDR2 FQNNGV. This CDR3 region has 12 residues. The DNA for the CDR3 is TGTGCCAGCAGGGACTATCTTTACGAGCAGTACTTC. This gives the protein CASRDYLYEQYF.

This clone was seen a few times. The V gene is TRBV18, the J gene TRBJ1-1, with a weak D call TRBD1 (5 bases). V dropped 4 bases and J dropped 8 bases, with 17 bases sitting between them. Per the germline V gene, CDR1 is KGHSH and CDR2 is LQKENI. This CDR3 spans 14 amino acids. CDR3 amino acids: CASSQPTASAEAFF. CDR3 sequence (DNA): TGTGCCAGCTCACAGCCGACAGCTTCAGCAGAAGCTTTCTTT. The full variable domain, rest sourced from reference TRBV18 and TRBJ1-1, is NAGVMQNPRHLVRRRGQEARLRCSPMKGHSHVYWYRQLPEEGLKFMVYLQKENIIDESGMPKERFSAEFPKEGPSILRIQQVVRGDSAAYFCASSQPTASAEAFFGQGTRLTVV.